The TCR beta chain under discussion was sequenced for a study of T cell changes during pregnancy in multiple sclerosis (dated by TCRdb to about 2019). About the investigation overall: In women with multiple sclerosis, the researchers looked at how the T cell repertoire shifted as pregnancy progressed.

Note on this clone: It lacks a known antigen. Base qualities are not at hand, and no much larger clone is one base apart.

The germline V gene encodes CDR1 SGHAT and CDR2 FQNNGV. V drops 2 bases and J drops 2 bases, leaving 15 bases in between. There are 16 amino acids in the CDR3, from cysteine to phenylalanine inclusive. Only CDR3 DNA remains: 48 bases, in frame from the first base. Libraries were built with the immunoSEQ multiplex PCR assay. Here the immuneACCESS table is served through TCRdb, limited to in-frame sequences with V and J called. Missing clones are a known gap in these copies; in checked studies unresolved V genes cover under half, and the rest lacks a known reason. The sample table lists about 41,000 clones, around nine tenths of them with a count of one. The biggest ten clones account for 5.5% to 8% of the sample.

Sequencing was performed on CD8+ T cells from peripheral blood mononuclear cells, taken in the third trimester of pregnancy. The source is a female donor with multiple sclerosis, enrolled in a pregnancy study. Rearrangement joined TRBV11-2 to TRBJ2-5; D gene: possibly TRBD1, on 6 matching bases. The nucleotide sequence reads as follows: TGTGCCAGCAGCTTACGGAAGGGGGATGGGCAAGAGACCCAGTACTTC. Its protein reads: CASSLRKGDGQETQYF.